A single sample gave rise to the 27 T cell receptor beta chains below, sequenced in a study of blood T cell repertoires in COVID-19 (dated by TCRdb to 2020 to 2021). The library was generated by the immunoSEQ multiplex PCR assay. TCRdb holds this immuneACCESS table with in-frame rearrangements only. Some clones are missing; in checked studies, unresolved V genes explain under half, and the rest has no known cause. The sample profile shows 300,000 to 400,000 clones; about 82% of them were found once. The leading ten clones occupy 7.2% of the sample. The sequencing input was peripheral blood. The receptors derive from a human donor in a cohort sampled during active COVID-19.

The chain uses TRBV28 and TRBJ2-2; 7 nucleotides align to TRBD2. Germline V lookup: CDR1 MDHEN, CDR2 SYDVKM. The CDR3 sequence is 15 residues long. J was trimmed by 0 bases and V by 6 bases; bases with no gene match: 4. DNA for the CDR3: TGTGCCAGCAGCTTTACTAGCGCGAACACCGGGGAGCTGTTTTTT. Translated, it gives CASSFTSANTGELFF.

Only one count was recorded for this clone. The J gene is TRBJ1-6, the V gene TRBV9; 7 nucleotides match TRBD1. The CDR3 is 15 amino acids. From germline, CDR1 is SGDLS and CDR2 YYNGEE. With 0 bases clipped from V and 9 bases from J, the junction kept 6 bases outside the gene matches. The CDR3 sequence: CASSVEGARPSPLHF. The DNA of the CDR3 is TGTGCCAGCAGCGTAGAGGGGGCCCGGCCTTCACCCCTCCACTTT.

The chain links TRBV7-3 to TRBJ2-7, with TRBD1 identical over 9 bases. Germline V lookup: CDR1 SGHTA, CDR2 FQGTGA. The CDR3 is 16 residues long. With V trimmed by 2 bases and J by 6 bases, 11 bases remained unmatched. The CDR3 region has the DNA TGTGCCAGCAGCTTAGATCCAGGGACAGGGCCGGGCGAGCAGTACTTC. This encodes CASSLDPGTGPGEQYF.

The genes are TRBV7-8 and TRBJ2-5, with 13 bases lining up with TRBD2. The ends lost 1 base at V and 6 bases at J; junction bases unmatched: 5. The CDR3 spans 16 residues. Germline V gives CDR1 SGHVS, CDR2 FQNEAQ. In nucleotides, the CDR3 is TGTGCCAGCAGCTTAGTGACTAGCGGGGGGTTTAAGACCCAGTACTTC. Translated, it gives CASSLVTSGGFKTQYF.

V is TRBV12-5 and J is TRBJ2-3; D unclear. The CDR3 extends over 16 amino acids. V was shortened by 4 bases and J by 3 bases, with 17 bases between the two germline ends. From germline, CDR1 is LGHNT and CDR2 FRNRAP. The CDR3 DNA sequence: TGTGCTAGTGGTTCCCCCCCCGGCCGAGCGACAGATACGCAGTATTTT. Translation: CASGSPPGRATDTQYF.

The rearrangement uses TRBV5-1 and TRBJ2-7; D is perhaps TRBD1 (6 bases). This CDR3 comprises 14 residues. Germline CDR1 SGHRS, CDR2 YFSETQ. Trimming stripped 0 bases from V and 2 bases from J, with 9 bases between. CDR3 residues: CASSLAGAAYEQYF. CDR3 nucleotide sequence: TGCGCCAGCAGCTTGGCAGGGGCGGCCTACGAGCAGTACTTC. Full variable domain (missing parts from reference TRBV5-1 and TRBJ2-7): KAGVTQTPRYLIKTRGQQVTLSCSPISGHRSVSWYQQTPGQGLQFLFEYFSETQRNKGNFPGRFSGRQFSNSRSEMNVSTLELGDSALYLCASSLAGAAYEQYFGPGTRLTVT.

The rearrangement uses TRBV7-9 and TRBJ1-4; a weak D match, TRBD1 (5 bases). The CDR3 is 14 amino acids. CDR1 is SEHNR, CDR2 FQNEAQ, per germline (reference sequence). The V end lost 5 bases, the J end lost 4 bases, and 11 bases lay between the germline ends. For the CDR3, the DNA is TGTGCCAGCAGCGATCAGGGTAATAATGAAAAACTGTTTTTT. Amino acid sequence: CASSDQGNNEKLFF.

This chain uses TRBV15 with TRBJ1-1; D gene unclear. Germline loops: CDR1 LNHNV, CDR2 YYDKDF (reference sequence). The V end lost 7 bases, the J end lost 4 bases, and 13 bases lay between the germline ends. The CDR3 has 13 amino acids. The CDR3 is CATIRERSTEAFF. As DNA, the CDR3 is TGTGCCACCATAAGGGAGAGGAGCACTGAAGCTTTCTTT.

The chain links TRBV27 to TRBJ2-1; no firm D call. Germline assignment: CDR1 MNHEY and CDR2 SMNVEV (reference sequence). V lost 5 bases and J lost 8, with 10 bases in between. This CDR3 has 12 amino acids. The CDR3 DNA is TGTGCCAGCAGTCCTTCCCCGGATGAGCAGTTCTTC. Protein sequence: CASSPSPDEQFF.

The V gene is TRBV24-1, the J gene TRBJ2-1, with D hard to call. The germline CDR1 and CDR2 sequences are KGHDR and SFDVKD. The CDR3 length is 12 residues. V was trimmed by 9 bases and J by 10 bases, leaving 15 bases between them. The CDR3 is CATSGPATEQFF. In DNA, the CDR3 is TGTGCCACCTCAGGTCCCGCCACCGAGCAGTTCTTC.

The DNA of the CDR3 is TGTGCCAGACGACTAGCTGGGGATACGCAGTATTTT. Translating gives CARRLAGDTQYF. The chain is built from TRBV7-3 and TRBJ2-3; 7 bases fit TRBD2. V was clipped by 9 bases and J by 6 bases; unmatched bases: 6. The CDR3 has 12 amino acids. Germline assignment: CDR1 SGHTA and CDR2 FQGTGA.

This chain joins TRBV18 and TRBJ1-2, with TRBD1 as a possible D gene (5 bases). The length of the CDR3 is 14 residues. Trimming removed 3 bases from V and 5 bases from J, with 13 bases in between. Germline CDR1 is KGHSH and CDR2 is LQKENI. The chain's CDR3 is CASSPQDKPYGYTF. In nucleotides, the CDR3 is TGTGCCAGCTCACCGCAGGACAAACCTTATGGCTACACCTTC.

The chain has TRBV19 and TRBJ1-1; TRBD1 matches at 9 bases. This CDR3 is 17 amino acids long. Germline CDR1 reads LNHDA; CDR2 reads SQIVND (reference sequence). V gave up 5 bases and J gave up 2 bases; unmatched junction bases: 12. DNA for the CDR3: TGTGCCAGTAGTGCAAACAGGGGGCGGGTTCCAAACACTGAAGCTTTCTTT. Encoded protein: CASSANRGRVPNTEAFF.

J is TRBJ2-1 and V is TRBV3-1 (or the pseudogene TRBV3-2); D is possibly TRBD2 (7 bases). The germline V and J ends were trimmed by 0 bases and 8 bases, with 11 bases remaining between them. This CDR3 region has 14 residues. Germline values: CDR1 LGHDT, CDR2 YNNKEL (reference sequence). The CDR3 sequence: CASSQDGGGYEQFF. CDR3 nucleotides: TGTGCCAGCAGCCAAGATGGGGGGGGCTATGAGCAGTTCTTC.

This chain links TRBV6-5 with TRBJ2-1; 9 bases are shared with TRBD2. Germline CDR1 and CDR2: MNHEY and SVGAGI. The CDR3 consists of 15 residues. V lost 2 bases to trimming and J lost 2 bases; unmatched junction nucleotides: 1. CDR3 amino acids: CASSYAGGPYNEQFF. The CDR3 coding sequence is TGTGCCAGCAGTTACGCGGGGGGGCCCTACAATGAGCAGTTCTTC.

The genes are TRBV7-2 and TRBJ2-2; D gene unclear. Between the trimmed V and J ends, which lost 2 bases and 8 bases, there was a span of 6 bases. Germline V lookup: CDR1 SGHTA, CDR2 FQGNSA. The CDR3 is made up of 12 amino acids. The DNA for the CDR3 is TGTGCCAGCAGCTTATTTCTGGGGGAGCTGTTTTTT. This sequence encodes CASSLFLGELFF. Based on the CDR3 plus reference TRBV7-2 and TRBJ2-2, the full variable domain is GAGVSQSPSNKVTEKGKDVELRCDPISGHTALYWYRQSLGQGLEFLIYFQGNSAPDKSGLPSDRFSAERTGGSVSTLTIQRTQQEDSAVYLCASSLFLGELFFGEGSRLTVL.

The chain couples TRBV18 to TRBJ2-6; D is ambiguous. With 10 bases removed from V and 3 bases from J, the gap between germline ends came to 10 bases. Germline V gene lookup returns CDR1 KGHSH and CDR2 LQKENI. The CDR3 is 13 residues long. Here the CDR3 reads CAIRGSGANVLTF. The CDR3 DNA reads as TGTGCCATCCGAGGCAGTGGGGCCAACGTCCTGACTTTC.

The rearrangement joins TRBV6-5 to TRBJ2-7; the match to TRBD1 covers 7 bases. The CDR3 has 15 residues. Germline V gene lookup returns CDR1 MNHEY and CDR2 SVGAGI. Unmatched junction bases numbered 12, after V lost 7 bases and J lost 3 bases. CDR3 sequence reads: CASTYPGTELYEQYF. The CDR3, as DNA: TGTGCCAGCACCTATCCCGGGACAGAGCTCTACGAGCAGTACTTC.

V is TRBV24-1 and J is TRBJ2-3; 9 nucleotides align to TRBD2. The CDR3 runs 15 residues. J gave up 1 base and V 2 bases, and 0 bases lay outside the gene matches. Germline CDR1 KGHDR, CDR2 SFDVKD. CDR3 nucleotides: TGTGCCACCAGTGATTCTAGCGGGGGCACAGATACGCAGTATTTT. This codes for CATSDSSGGTDTQYF.

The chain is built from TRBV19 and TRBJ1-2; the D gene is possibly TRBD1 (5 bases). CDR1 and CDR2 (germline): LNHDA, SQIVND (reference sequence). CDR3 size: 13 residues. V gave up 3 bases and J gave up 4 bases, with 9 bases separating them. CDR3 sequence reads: CASSIGRAYGYTF. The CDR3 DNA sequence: TGTGCCAGTAGTATTGGCAGGGCCTATGGCTACACCTTC.

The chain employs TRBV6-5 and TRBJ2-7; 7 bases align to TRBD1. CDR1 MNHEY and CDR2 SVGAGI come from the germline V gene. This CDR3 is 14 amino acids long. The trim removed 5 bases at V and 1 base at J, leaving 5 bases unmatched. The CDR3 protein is CASSQSQGSYEQYF. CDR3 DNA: TGTGCCAGCAGTCAGTCACAGGGGTCCTACGAGCAGTACTTC.

The CDR3 protein is CASSLTSGGNEQFF. In DNA, the CDR3 is TGTGCCAGCAGTCTGACTAGCGGGGGAAATGAGCAGTTCTTC. This chain uses TRBV6-5 with TRBJ2-1; 12 nucleotides agree with TRBD2. Germline lookup yields CDR1 MNHEY and CDR2 SVGAGI. The CDR3 sequence is 14 residues long. The junction had 3 bases not matched to a gene; V was cut back by 5 bases and J by 7 bases.

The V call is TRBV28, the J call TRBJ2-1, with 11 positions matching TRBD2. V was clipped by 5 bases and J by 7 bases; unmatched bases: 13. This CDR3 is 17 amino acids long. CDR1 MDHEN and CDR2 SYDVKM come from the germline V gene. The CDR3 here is CASSGVAGGNSGNEQFF. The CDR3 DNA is TGTGCCAGCAGTGGGGTAGCGGGGGGGAACTCGGGAAATGAGCAGTTCTTC.

The chain's CDR3 is CASSVGVGELFF. Written as DNA, the CDR3 is TGTGCCAGCAGCGTAGGCGTCGGGGAGCTGTTTTTT. The chain combines TRBV9 with TRBJ2-2, with D hard to call. Germline V gene data show CDR1 as SGDLS and CDR2 as YYNGEE. The CDR3 consists of 12 residues. V dropped 0 bases and J dropped 7 bases, with 4 bases sitting between them.

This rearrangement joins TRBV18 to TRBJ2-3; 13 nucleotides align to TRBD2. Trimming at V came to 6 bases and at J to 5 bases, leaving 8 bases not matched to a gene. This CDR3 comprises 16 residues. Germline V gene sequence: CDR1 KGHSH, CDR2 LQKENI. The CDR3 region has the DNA TGTGCCAGCTCCCTCGGGACTAGCGGGGCTGGAGATACGCAGTATTTT. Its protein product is CASSLGTSGAGDTQYF.

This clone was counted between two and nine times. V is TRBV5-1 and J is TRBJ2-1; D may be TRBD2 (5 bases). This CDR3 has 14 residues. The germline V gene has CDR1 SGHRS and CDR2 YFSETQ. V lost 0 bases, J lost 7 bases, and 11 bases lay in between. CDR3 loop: CASSLESQRNEQFF. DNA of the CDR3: TGCGCCAGCAGCTTGGAAAGCCAGCGGAATGAGCAGTTCTTC.

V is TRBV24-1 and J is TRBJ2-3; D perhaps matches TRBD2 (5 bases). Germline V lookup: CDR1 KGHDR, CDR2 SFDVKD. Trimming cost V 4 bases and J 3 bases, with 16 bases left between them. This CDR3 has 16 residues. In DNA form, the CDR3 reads TGTGCCACCAGTGACCTTCACTTCGGCGGGACAGATACGCAGTATTTT. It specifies CATSDLHFGGTDTQYF.